The clone carrying this T cell receptor (beta chain) occurred many times. Its target is unknown. Sorted cell numbers of roughly 18,000 to 1,000,000, with 10%, 30% or 50% RNA, served as input for naive CD8 libraries. The authors gated naive CD8 T cells as CD8+CD4-CCR7+CD45RA+ for sorting. MiXCR, applied by TCRdb to the PCR reads, yields one record per CDR3 protein. The repertoire holds under 650,000 distinct CDR3 sequences, with less than 20% as singletons. The sample comes from a study of molecular identifiers for immune sequencing clone quantification. Background on the study: Replicate RNA came from approximately 20,000 or 98,000 naive CD8 cells and was split five ways, and four parts were sequenced. Study-wide results and limits: Over 99% of effector molecules, yet under 1% of naive-cell molecules, were held by clones above 20 RNA copies.

The ends were cut back, 5 bases at V and 8 bases at J, with 21 bases in the middle. The CDR3 is made up of 15 amino acids. CDR1 and CDR2 from the germline V gene are SEHNR and FQNEAQ (reference sequence). Sequenced material: naive CD8+ T cells from blood, with Jurkat cell RNA spiked in. The subset: FACS-sorted CD8+CD4-CCR7+CD45RA+ naive T cells. This clonotype originated in a human donor in good health. Some libraries in this study had Jurkat cell RNA spiked in. The rearrangement uses TRBV7-9 and TRBJ1-1; possible D gene TRBD1, 5 bases. The CDR3 region is CASSHKQTPGTEAFF. The CDR3 DNA reads as TGTGCCAGCAGCCACAAACAAACCCCCGGGACCGAAGCTTTCTTT. Filled out from reference TRBV7-9 and TRBJ1-1, the complete variable domain reads DTGVSQNPRHKITKRGQNVTFRCDPISEHNRLYWYRQTLGQGPEFLTYFQNEAQLEKSRLLSDRFSAERPKGSFSTLEIQRTEQGDSAMYLCASSHKQTPGTEAFFGQGTRLTVV.